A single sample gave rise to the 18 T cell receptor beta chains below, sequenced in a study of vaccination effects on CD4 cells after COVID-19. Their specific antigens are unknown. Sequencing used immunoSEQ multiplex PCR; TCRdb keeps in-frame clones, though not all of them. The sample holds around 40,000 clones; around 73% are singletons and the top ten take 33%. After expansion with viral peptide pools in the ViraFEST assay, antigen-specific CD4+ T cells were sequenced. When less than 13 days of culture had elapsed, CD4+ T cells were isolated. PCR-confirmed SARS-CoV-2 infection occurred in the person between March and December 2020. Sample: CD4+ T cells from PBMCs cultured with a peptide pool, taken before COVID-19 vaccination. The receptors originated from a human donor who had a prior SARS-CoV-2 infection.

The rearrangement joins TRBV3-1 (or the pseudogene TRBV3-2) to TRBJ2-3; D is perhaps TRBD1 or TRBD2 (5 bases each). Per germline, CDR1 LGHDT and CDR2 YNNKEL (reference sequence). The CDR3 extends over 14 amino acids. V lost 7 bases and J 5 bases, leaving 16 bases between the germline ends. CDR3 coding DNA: TGTGCCAGCACCACTTGGGGGATGAAAGATACGCAGTATTTT. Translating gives CASTTWGMKDTQYF.

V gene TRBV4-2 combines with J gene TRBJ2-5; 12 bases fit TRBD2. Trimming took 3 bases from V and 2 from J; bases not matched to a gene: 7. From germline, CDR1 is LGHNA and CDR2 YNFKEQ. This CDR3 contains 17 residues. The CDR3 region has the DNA TGTGCCAGCAGCCATGCAAGGACTAGCGGGGAACAAGAGACCCAGTACTTC. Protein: CASSHARTSGEQETQYF.

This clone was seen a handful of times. This chain's CDR3 is CASSLNTDGYTF. The DNA for the CDR3 is TGTGCCAGCAGCTTGAACACAGATGGCTACACCTTC. The chain recombines TRBV5-6 with TRBJ1-2; D remains unclear. This CDR3 has 12 amino acids. V was trimmed by 1 base and J by 6 bases, leaving 7 bases between them. Germline loops: CDR1 SGHDT, CDR2 YYEEEE.

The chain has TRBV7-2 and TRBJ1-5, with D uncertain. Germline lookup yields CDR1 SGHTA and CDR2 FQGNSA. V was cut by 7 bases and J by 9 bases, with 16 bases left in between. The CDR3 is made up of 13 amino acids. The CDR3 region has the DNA TGTGCCAGCACCCCGGACGGGGAAATGCCCCAGCATTTT. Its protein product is CASTPDGEMPQHF.

CDR3 protein: CASSFGARYGYTF. In DNA form, the CDR3 reads TGTGCCAGTAGTTTCGGGGCGAGGTATGGCTACACCTTC. The V and J genes are TRBV19 and TRBJ1-2, with a possible D match to TRBD1 (5 bases). Between the trimmed V and J ends, which lost 5 bases and 5 bases, there was a span of 12 bases. Germline V gene lookup returns CDR1 LNHDA and CDR2 SQIVND (reference sequence). CDR3 length: 13 amino acids.

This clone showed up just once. The CDR3 protein is CASSLMGISYNEQFF. The CDR3 region has the DNA TGCGCCAGCAGCTTGATGGGGATCTCCTACAATGAGCAGTTCTTC. J is TRBJ2-1 and V is TRBV5-1, with no clear D. Trimming removed 1 base from V and 0 bases from J, with 8 bases in between. Germline lookup yields CDR1 SGHRS and CDR2 YFSETQ. The CDR3 has 15 residues.

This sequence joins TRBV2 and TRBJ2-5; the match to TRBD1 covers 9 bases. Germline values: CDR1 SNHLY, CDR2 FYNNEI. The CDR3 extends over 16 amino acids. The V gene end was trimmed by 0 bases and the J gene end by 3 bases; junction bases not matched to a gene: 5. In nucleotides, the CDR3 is TGTGCCAGCAGTGAAGCGCTTTGGGACAGGGAAGAGACCCAGTACTTC. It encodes CASSEALWDREETQYF.

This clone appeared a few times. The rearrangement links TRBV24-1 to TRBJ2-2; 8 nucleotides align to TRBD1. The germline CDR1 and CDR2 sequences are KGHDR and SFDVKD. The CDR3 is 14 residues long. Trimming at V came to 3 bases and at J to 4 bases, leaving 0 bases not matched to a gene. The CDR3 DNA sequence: TGTGCCACCAGTGATACAGGGGGCACCGGGGAGCTGTTTTTT. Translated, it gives CATSDTGGTGELFF.

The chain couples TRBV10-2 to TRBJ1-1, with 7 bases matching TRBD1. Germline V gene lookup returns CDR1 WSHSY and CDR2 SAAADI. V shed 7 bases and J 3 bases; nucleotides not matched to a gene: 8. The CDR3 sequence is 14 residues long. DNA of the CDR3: TGCGCCAGCACCGAAGACAGGGTGTACACTGAAGCTTTCTTT. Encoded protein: CASTEDRVYTEAFF.

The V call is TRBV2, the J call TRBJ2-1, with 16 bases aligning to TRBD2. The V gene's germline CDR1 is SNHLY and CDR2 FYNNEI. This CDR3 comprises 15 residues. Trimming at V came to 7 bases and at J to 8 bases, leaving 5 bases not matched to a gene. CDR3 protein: CASKQGLAGGYEQFF. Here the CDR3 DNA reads TGTGCCAGCAAGCAGGGACTAGCGGGAGGGTATGAGCAGTTCTTC.

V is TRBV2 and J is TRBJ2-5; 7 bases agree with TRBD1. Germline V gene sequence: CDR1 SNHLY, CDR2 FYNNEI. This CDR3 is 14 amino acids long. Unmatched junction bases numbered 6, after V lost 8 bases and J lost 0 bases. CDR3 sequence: CASSGQTDQETQYF. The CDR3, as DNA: TGTGCCAGCTCGGGACAGACAGACCAAGAGACCCAGTACTTC.

CDR3 nucleotide sequence: TGTGCCAGCAGCTCCACCGTGGGTACGGATGAAGCTTTCTTT. This sequence encodes CASSSTVGTDEAFF. This sequence joins TRBV11-1 and TRBJ1-1, with D unresolved. The CDR3 covers 14 residues. The germline V and J ends were trimmed by 4 bases and 7 bases, with 16 bases remaining between them. Germline assignment: CDR1 SGHAT and CDR2 FQDESV (reference sequence).

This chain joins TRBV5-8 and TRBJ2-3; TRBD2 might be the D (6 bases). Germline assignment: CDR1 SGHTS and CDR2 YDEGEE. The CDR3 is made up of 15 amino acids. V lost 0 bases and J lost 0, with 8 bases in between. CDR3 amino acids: CASSLGLESTDTQYF. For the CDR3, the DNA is TGTGCCAGCAGCTTGGGACTAGAGAGCACAGATACGCAGTATTTT.

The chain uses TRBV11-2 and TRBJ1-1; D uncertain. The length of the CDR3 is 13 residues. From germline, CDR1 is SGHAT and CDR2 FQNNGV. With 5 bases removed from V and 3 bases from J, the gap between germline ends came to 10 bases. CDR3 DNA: TGTGCCAGCAGCCTAACTCGGGACACTGAAGCTTTCTTT. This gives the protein CASSLTRDTEAFF. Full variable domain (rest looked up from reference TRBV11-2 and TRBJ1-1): EAGVAQSPRYKIIEKRQSVAFWCNPISGHATLYWYQQILGQGPKLLIQFQNNGVVDDSQLPKDRFSAERLKGVDSTLKIQPAKLEDSAVYLCASSLTRDTEAFFGQGTRLTVV.

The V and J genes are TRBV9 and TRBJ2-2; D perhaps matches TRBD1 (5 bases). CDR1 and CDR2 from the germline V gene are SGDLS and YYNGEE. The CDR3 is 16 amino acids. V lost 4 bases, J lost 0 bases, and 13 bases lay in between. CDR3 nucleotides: TGTGCCAGCAGCCCTGGGGCGCTTTCGAACACCGGGGAGCTGTTTTTT. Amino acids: CASSPGALSNTGELFF.

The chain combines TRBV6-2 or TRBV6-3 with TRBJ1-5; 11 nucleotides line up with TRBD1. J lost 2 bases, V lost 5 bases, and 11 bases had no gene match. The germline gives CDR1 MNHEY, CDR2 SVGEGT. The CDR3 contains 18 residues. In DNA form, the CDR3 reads TGTGCCAGCAGTCATTCGGACAGGGGGCACGATGGCAATCAGCCCCAGCATTTT. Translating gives CASSHSDRGHDGNQPQHF.

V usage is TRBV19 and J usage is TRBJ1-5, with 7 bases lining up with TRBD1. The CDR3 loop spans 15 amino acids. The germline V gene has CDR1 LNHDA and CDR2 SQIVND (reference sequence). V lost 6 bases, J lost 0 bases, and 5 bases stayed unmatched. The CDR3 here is CASRKTGHSNQPQHF. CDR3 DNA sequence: TGTGCCAGTAGGAAGACAGGGCATAGCAATCAGCCCCAGCATTTT.

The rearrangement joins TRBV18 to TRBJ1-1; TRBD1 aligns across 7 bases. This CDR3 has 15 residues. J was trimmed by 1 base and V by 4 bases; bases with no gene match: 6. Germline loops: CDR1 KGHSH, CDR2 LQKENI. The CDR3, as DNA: TGTGCCAGCTCACACGGTGGGACAGCGAACACTGAAGCTTTCTTT. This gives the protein CASSHGGTANTEAFF.